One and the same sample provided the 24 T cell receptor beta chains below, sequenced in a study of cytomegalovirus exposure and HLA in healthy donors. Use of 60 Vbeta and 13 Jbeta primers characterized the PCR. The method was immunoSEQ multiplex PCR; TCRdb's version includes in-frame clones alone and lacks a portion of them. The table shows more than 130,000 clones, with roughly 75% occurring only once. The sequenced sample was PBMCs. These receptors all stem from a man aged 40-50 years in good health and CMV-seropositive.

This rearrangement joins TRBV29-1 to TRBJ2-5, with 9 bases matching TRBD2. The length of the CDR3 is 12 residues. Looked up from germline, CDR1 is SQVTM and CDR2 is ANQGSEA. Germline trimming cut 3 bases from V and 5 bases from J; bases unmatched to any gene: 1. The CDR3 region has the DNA TGCAGCGTTGACCTAGCGGGGGAGACCCAGTACTTC. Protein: CSVDLAGETQYF.

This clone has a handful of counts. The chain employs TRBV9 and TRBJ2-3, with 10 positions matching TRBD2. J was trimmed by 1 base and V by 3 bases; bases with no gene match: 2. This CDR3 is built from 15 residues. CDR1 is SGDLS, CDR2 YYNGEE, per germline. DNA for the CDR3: TGTGCCAGCAGCGAGGGGACTAGCGGCACAGATACGCAGTATTTT. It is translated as CASSEGTSGTDTQYF.

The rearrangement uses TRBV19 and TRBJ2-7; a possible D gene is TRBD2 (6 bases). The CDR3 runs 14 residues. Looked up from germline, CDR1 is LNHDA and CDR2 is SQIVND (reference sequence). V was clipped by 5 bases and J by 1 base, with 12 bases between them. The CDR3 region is CASSPGAGSYEQYF. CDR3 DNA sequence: TGTGCCAGTAGTCCCGGGGCGGGGTCCTACGAGCAGTACTTC. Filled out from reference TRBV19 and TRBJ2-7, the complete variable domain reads DGGITQSPKYLFRKEGQNVTLSCEQNLNHDAMYWYRQDPGQGLRLIYYSQIVNDFQKGDIAEGYSVSREKKESFPLTVTSAQKNPTAFYLCASSPGAGSYEQYFGPGTRLTVT.

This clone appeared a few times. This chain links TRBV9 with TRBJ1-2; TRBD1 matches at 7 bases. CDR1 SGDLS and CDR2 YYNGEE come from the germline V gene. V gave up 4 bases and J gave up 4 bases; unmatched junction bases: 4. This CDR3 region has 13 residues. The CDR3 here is CASSTGQRYGYTF. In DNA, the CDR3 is TGTGCCAGCAGCACGGGACAGCGCTATGGCTACACCTTC.

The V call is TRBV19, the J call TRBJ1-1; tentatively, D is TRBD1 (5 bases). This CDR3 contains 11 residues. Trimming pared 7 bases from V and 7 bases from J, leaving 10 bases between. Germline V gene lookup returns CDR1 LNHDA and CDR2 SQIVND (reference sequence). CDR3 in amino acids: CASIRQGEAFF. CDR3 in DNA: TGTGCCAGTATCCGCCAGGGTGAAGCTTTCTTT.

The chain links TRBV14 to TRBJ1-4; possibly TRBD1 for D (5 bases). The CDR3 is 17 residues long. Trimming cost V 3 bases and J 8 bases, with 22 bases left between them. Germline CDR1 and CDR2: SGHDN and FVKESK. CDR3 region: CASSHRGGVPGQEKLFF. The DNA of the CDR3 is TGTGCCAGCAGCCATCGGGGCGGGGTTCCAGGGCAGGAAAAACTGTTTTTT.

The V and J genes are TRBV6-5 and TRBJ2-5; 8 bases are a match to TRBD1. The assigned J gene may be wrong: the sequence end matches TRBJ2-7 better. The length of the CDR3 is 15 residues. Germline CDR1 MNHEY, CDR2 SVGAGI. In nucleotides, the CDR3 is TGTGCCAGCACGGGTATCGACAGGGGCTCCTACGAGCAGTACTTC. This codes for CASTGIDRGSYEQYF.

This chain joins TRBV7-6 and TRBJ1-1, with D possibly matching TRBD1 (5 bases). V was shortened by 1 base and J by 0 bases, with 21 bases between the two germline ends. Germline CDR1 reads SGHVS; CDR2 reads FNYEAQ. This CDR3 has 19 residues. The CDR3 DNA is TGTGCCAGCAGCTTAGTGATCCCCAGGGCGTATGGAATGAACACTGAAGCTTTCTTT. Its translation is CASSLVIPRAYGMNTEAFF.

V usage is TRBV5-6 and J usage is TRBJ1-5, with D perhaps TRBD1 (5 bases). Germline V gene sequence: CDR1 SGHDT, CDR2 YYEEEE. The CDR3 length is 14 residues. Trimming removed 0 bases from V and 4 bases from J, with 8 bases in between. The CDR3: CASSLDGGNQPQHF. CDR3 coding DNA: TGTGCCAGCAGCTTGGACGGGGGAAATCAGCCCCAGCATTTT.

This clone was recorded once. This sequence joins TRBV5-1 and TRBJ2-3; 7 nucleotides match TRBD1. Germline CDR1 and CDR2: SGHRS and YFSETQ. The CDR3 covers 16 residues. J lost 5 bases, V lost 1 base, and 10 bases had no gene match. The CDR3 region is CASSLLAYRGEDTQYF. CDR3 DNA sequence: TGCGCCAGCAGCTTGCTCGCTTACAGGGGTGAAGATACGCAGTATTTT.

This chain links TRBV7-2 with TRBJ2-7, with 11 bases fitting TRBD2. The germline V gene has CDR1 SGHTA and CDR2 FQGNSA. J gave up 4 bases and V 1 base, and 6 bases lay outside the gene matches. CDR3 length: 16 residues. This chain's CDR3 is CASSLEGTSGTYEQYF. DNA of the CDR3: TGTGCCAGCAGCTTAGAGGGGACTAGCGGAACTTACGAGCAGTACTTC.

Here the CDR3 reads CASSLDPYSNQPQHF. The CDR3 region has the DNA TGTGCCAGCAGCTTAGATCCCTATAGCAATCAGCCCCAGCATTTT. The V and J genes are TRBV11-2 and TRBJ1-5; D gene uncertain. Trimming cost V 0 bases and J 0 bases, with 6 bases left between them. This CDR3 spans 15 amino acids. Germline V gives CDR1 SGHAT, CDR2 FQNNGV.

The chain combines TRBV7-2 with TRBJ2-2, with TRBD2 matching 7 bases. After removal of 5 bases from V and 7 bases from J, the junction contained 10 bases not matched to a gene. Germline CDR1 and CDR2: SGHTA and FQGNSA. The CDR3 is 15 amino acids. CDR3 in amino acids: CASSPRLGGIGELFF. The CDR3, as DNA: TGTGCCAGCAGCCCTAGGTTGGGGGGGATCGGGGAGCTGTTTTTT.

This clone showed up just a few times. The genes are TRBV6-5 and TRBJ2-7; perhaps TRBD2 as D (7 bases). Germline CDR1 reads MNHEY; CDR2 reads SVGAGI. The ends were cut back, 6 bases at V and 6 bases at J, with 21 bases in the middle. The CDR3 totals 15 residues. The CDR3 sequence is CASSRQGGGLGEQYF. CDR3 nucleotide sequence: TGTGCCAGCAGCCGCCAAGGGGGGGGCTTAGGCGAGCAGTACTTC.

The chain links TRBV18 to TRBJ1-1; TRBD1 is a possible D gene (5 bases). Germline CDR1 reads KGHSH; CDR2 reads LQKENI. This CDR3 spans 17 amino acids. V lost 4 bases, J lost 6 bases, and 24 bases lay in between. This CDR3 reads CASSRQSPGAGSAEAFF. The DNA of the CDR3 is TGTGCCAGCTCACGACAGAGCCCGGGAGCCGGGAGCGCTGAAGCTTTCTTT.

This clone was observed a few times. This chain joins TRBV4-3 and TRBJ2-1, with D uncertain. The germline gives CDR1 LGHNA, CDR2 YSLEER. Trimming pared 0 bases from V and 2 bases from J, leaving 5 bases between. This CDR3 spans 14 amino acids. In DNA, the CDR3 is TGCGCCAGCAGCCAAGAGGGCACCTACAATGAGCAGTTCTTC. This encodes CASSQEGTYNEQFF.

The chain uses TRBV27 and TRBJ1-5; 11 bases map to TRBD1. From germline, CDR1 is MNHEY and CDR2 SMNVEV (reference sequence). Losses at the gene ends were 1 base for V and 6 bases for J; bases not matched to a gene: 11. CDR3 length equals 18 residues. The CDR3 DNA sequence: TGTGCCAGCAGTTTATTCGGACAGGGGGCCCTCGAAAGTCAGCCCCAGCATTTT. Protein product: CASSLFGQGALESQPQHF.

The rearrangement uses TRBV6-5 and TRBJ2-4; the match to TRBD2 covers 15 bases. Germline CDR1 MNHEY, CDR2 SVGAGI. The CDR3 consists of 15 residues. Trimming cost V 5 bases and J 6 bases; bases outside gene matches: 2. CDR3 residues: CASSQGLAGGNIQYF. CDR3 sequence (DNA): TGTGCCAGCAGTCAGGGACTAGCGGGGGGAAACATTCAGTACTTC.

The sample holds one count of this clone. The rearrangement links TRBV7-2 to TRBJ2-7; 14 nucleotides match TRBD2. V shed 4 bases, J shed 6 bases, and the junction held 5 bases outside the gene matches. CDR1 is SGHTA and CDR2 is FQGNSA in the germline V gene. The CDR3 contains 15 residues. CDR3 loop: CASSSGLAGGTEQYF. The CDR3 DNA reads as TGTGCCAGCAGCTCCGGACTAGCGGGAGGAACCGAGCAGTACTTC.

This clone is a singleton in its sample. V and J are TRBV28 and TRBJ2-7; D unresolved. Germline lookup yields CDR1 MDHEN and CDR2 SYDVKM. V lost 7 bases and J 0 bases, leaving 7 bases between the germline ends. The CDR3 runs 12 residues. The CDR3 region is CASNSLSYEQYF. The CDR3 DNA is TGTGCCAGCAACTCCCTCTCCTACGAGCAGTACTTC. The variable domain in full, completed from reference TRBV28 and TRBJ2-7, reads DVKVTQSSRYLVKRTGEKVFLECVQDMDHENMFWYRQDPGLGLRLIYFSYDVKMKEKGDIPEGYSVSREKKERFSLILESASTNQTSMYLCASNSLSYEQYFGPGTRLTVT.

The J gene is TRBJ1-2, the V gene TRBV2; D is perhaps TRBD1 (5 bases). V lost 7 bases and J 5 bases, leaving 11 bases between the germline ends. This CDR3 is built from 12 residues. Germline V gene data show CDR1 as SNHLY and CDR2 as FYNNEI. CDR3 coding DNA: TGTGCCAGCACCGGGCAGGGTTATGGCTACACCTTC. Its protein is CASTGQGYGYTF.

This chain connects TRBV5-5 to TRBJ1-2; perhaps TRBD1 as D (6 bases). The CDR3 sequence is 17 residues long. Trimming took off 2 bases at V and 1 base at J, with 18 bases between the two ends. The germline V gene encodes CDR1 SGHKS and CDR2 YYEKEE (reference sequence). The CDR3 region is CASSLDPGVGDNYGYTF. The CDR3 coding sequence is TGTGCCAGCAGCTTAGACCCAGGGGTGGGTGATAACTATGGCTACACCTTC.

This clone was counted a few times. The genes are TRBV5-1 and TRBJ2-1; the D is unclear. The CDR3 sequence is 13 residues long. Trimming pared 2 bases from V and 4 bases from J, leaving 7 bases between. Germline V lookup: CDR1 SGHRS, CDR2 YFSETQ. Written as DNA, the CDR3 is TGCGCCAGCAGCTTAAGACTTTACAATGAGCAGTTCTTC. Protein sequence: CASSLRLYNEQFF.

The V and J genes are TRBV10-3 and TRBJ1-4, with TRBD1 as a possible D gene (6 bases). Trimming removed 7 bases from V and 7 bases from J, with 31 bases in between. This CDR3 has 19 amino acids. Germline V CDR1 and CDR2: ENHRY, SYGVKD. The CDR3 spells CAITQQGQILTTRSEKLFF. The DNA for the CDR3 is TGTGCCATCACCCAACAGGGACAAATCCTCACGACTCGTAGTGAAAAACTGTTTTTT.